This note documents a single T cell receptor (beta chain) sequence. As yet, its antigen is unknown. This record comes from a study of a mutant IDH1 vaccine in newly diagnosed glioma. The time point denotes: week 5, during vaccination. Doses comprised 300 ug of mutant IDH1 20-mer peptide each, plus topical imiquimod. TCRdb's copy holds only in-frame clones and misses some; the assay was immunoSEQ multiplex PCR. The sample yields roughly 11,000 clones, roughly 84% seen once. In germline, CDR1 is GTSNPN, CDR2 SVGIG (reference sequence). This CDR3 has 15 residues. The V and J ends lost 5 bases and 2 bases, in that order; junction bases with no gene match: 10.

V and J are TRBV30 and TRBJ2-3, with TRBD1 identical over 7 bases. The sample in question was PBMCs, obtained from a glioma patient whose treatment included an IDH1 peptide vaccine. This clonotype was sampled from a woman between 40 and 55 years old with glioma. Some clones in this sample may be carry-over from other donors' samples. The CDR3 nucleotides read TGTGCCTGGGGGTATCGGGACAGATACACAGATACGCAGTATTTT. Protein: CAWGYRDRYTDTQYF.